This T cell receptor beta chain comes out of a study of T-cell reconstitution after alpha-beta-depleted transplantation in children. This clonotype has at least ten counts. Its specificity is unknown. Notes on the study in general: Reportedly, roughly two months post-transplant, alpha-beta T cells arose from several hundred expanded graft clones.

Preparation of the TCRbeta library used unique molecular identifiers. TCRdb passed the PCR reads through MiXCR, listing each CDR3 protein once. The sample has some 830,000 distinct CDR3 sequences; about 16% are singletons. The CDR3 contains 14 residues. The J segment lost 7 bases and the V segment lost 4 bases, leaving 4 bases of the junction unmatched. The specimen was PBMCs, mostly from graft donor cells, collected 360 days after TCRalphabeta/CD19-depleted stem cell transplant. This clonotype was obtained from a male patient aged 10 to 17 who had a stem cell transplant for acute lymphoblastic leukemia, so the T cells may come from the graft donor. V gene TRBV12-3 or TRBV12-4 combines with J gene TRBJ1-4; TRBD1 agrees at 9 bases. The CDR3 is CASSSGQGVEKLFF. For the CDR3, the DNA is TGTGCCAGCAGTTCGGGACAGGGCGTTGAAAAACTGTTTTTT.